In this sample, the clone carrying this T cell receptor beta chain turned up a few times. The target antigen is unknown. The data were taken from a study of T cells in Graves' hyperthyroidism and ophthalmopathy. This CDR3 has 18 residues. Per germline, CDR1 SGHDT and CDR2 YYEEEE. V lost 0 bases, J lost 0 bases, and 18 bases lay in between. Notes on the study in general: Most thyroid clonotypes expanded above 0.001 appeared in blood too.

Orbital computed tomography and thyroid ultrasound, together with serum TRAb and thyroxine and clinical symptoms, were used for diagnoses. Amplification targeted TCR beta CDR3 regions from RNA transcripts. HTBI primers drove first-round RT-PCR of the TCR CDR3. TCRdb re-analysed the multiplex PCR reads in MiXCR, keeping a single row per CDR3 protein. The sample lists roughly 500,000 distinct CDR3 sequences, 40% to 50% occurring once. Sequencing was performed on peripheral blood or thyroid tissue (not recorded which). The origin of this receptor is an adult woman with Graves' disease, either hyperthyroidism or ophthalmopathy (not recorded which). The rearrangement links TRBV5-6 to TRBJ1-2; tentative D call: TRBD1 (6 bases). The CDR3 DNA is TGTGCCAGCAGCTTGGGCCCCCAACGACAGGCTCCTAACTATGGCTACACCTTC. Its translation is CASSLGPQRQAPNYGYTF.